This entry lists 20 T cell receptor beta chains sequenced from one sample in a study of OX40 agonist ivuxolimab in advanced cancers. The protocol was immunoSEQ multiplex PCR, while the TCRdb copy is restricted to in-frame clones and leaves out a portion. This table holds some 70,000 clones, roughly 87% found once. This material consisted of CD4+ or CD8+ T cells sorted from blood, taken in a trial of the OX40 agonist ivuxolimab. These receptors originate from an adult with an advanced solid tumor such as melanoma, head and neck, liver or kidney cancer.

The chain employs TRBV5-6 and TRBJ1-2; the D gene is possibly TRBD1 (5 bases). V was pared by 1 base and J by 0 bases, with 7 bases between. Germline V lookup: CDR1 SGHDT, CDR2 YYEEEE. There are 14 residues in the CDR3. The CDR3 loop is CASSLQGPNYGYTF. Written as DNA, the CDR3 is TGTGCCAGCAGCTTGCAGGGTCCTAACTATGGCTACACCTTC.

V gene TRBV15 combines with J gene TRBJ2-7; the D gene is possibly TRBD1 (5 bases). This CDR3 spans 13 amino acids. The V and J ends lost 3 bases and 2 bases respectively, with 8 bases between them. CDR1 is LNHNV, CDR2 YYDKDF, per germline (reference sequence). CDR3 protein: CATSRDIPYEQYF. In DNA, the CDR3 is TGTGCCACCAGCAGGGACATTCCCTACGAGCAGTACTTC.

The chain's CDR3 is CASSPSGGPYGYTF. The CDR3 bases are TGTGCCAGCAGTCCGTCCGGCGGCCCCTATGGCTACACCTTC. The rearrangement joins TRBV28 to TRBJ1-2, with D unclear. The germline CDR1 and CDR2 sequences are MDHEN and SYDVKM. Trimming took 5 bases from V and 4 from J, leaving 14 bases between them. CDR3 size: 14 residues.

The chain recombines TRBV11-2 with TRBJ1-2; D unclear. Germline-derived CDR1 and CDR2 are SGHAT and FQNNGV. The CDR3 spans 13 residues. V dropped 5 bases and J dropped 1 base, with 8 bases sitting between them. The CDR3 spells CASSHRHNYGYTF. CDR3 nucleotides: TGTGCCAGCAGCCACAGACATAACTATGGCTACACCTTC.

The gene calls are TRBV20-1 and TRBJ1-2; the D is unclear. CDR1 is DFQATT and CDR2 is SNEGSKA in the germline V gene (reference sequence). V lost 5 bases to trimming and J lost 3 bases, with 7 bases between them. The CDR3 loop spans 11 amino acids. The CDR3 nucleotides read TGCAGTGCTCTAGAACACTATGGCTACACCTTC. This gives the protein CSALEHYGYTF.

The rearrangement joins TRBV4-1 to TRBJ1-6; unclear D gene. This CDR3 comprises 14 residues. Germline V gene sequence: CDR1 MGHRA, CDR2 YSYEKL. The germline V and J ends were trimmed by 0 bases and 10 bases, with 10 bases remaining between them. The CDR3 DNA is TGCGCCAGCAGCCAAGACAAGGCAGGCTCACCCCTCCACTTT. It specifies CASSQDKAGSPLHF.

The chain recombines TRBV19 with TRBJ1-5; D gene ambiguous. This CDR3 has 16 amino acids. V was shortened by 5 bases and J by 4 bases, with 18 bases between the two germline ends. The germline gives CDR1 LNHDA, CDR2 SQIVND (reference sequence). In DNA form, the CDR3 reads TGTGCCAGTAGTTTAATCCTCGGCCAGAGGAATCAGCCCCAGCATTTT. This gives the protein CASSLILGQRNQPQHF.

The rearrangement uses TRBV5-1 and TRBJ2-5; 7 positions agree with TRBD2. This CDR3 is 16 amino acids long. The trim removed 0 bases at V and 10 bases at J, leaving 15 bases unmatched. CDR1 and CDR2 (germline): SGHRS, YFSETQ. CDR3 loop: CASSLASGLPVSFQYF. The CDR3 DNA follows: TGCGCCAGCAGCTTGGCTAGCGGACTACCCGTGTCATTCCAGTACTTC.

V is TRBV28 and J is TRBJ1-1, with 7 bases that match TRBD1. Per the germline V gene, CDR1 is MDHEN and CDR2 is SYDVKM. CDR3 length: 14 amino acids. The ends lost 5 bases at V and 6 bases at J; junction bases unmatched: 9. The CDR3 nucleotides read TGTGCCAGCAGTGGCTACAGGGGTGACGCTGAAGCTTTCTTT. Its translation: CASSGYRGDAEAFF.

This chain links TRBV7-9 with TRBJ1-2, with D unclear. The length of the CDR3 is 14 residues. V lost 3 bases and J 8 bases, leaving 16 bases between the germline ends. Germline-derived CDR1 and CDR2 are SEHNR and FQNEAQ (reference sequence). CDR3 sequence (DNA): TGTGCCAGCAGCTTCTCAATCCTGACAAGAGGCTACACCTTC. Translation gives CASSFSILTRGYTF.

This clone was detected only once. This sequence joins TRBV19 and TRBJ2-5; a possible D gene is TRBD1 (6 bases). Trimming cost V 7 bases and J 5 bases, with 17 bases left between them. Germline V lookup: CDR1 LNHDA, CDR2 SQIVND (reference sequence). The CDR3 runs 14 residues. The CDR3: CASTTGSGKETQYF. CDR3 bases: TGTGCCAGTACTACAGGGAGCGGAAAGGAGACCCAGTACTTC.

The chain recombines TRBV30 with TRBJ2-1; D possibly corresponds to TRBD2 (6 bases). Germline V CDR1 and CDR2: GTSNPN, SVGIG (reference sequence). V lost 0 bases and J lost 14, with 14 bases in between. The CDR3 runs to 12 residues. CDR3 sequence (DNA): TGTGCCTGGAGTGTACGGTCGGGAGTGGAGTTCTTC. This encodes CAWSVRSGVEFF.

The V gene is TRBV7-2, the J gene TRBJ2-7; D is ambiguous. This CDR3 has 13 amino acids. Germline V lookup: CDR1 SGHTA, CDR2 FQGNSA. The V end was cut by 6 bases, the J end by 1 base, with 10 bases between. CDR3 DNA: TGTGCCAGCAGTGTAGCCCCATCCTACGAGCAGTACTTC. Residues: CASSVAPSYEQYF. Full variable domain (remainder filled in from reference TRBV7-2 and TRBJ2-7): GAGVSQSPSNKVTEKGKDVELRCDPISGHTALYWYRQSLGQGLEFLIYFQGNSAPDKSGLPSDRFSAERTGGSVSTLTIQRTQQEDSAVYLCASSVAPSYEQYFGPGTRLTVT.

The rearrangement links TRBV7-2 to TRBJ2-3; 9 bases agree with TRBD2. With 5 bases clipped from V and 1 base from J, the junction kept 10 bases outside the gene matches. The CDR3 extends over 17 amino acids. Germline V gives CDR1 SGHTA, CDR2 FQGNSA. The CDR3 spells CASSPSLLAGRTDTQYF. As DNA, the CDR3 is TGTGCCAGCAGCCCGAGTTTGCTAGCGGGGCGCACAGATACGCAGTATTTT.

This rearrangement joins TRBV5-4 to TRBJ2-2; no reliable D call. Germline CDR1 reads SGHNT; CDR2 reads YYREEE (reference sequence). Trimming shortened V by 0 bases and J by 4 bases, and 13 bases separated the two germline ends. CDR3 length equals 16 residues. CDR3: CASSLVSASGTGELFF. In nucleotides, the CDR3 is TGTGCCAGCAGCTTGGTTTCGGCGTCGGGCACCGGGGAGCTGTTTTTT.

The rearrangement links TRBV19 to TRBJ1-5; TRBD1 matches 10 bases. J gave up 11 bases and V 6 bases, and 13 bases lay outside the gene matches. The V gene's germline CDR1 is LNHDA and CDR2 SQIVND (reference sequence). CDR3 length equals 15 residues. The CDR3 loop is CASRETGGPSVAQHF. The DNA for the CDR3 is TGTGCCAGTAGGGAGACAGGGGGCCCATCTGTGGCCCAGCATTTT.

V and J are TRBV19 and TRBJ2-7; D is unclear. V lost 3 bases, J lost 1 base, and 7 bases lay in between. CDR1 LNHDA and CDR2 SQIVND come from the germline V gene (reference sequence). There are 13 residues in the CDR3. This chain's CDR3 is CASSMDGSYEQYF. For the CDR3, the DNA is TGTGCCAGTAGTATGGACGGTTCCTACGAGCAGTACTTC.

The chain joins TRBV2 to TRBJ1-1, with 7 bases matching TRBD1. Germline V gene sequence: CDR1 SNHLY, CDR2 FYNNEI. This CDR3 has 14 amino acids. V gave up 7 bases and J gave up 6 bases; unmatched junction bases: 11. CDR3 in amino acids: CASKSAGQGAEAFF. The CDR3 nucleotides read TGTGCCAGCAAGTCGGCAGGGCAGGGGGCTGAAGCTTTCTTT.

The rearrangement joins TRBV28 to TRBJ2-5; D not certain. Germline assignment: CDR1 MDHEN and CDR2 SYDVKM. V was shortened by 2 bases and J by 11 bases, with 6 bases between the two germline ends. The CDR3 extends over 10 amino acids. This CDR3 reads CASSLGAQYF. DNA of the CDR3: TGTGCCAGCAGTTTAGGAGCGCAGTACTTC. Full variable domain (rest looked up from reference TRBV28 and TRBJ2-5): DVKVTQSSRYLVKRTGEKVFLECVQDMDHENMFWYRQDPGLGLRLIYFSYDVKMKEKGDIPEGYSVSREKKERFSLILESASTNQTSMYLCASSLGAQYFGPGTRLLVL.

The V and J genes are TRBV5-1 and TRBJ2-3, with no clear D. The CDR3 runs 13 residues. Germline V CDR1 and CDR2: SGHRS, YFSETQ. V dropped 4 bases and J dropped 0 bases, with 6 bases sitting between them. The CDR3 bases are TGCGCCAGCAGCGCCGCTAGCACAGATACGCAGTATTTT. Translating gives CASSAASTDTQYF. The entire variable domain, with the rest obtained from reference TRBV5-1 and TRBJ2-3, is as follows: KAGVTQTPRYLIKTRGQQVTLSCSPISGHRSVSWYQQTPGQGLQFLFEYFSETQRNKGNFPGRFSGRQFSNSRSEMNVSTLELGDSALYLCASSAASTDTQYFGPGTRLTVL.